These T cell receptor beta chains were read from a single sample in a study of post-analysis software for immune sequencing data. TCRdb re-analysed the PCR reads in MiXCR, keeping a single row per CDR3 protein. The sample yields 450,000 to 700,000 distinct CDR3 sequences, 44% seen once. The source material was blood. These receptors all stem from a girl between 5 and 17 years old with multiple sclerosis. Each CDR3 is given with its conserved first and last residue. Each record gives: V gene, CDR3 length, D gene, J gene, CDR3 protein. A D gene is named only where the DNA matches it firmly.

TRBV29-1,13,TRBD1,TRBJ2-1,CSVGQGLNNEQFF
TRBV20-1,13,-,TRBJ2-7,CSARDRSGHEQYF
TRBV7-2,16,-,TRBJ2-3,CASSLLGRQSTDTQYF
TRBV6-2/TRBV6-3,11,-,TRBJ2-1,CASKRGSRLFF
TRBV9,15,-,TRBJ2-5,CASSVAPASQETQYF
TRBV6-6,15,TRBD1,TRBJ2-1,CASRPGQLTLETQFF
TRBV9,14,-,TRBJ2-5,CASSVGPHQETQYF
TRBV4-1,17,-,TRBJ2-7,CASSQESTTILPYEQYF
TRBV6-1,13,-,TRBJ2-7,CASSEKGVYEQYF
TRBV4-2,19,TRBD2,TRBJ2-1,CASSQGLAGGRGSYNEQFF
TRBV29-1,12,TRBD1,TRBJ1-2,CSGGQTNYGYTF
TRBV30,12,TRBD1,TRBJ2-7,CAWSPDREKQYF
TRBV20-1,14,TRBD2,-,CSANSGRSTETQYF
TRBV12-3/TRBV12-4,15,-,TRBJ1-2,CASRGSQVANYGYTF
TRBV29-1,15,-,TRBJ1-1,CSVGLLRRINTEAFF
TRBV20-1,11,-,TRBJ2-5,CSASSGTFKYF
TRBV12-3/TRBV12-4,15,TRBD1,-,CASSLGQGAMSEQYF
TRBV11-2,14,TRBD2,-,CASSWTSGGDEQYF
TRBV12-3/TRBV12-4,12,-,TRBJ1-1,CASSLPQGKAFF
TRBV7-2,13,TRBD1,TRBJ1-2,CASSLGTGNFYTF
TRBV29-1,13,-,TRBJ1-5,CSVGQNNDQPQHF
TRBV20-1,14,TRBD2,TRBJ2-7,CSARVIGLAGEQYF
TRBV6-2/TRBV6-3,17,TRBD2,TRBJ2-6,CASNKAGGPSGANVLTF
TRBV12-3/TRBV12-4,14,-,TRBJ1-4,CASSLGGPGEKLFF
TRBV5-1,16,TRBD2,TRBJ2-3,CASSSGTSGSTDTQYF
TRBV5-1,15,-,TRBJ1-2,CASRSLGGGDYGYTF
TRBV27,17,TRBD1,-,CASSSDRWDRLTYEQYF
TRBV5-1,15,-,TRBJ2-1,CASRYPGPSRNEQFF
TRBV25-1,11,TRBD2,TRBJ2-1,CASRGAGVEFF
TRBV7-9,12,-,TRBJ2-3,CASSLPSDTQYF
TRBV5-1,14,-,TRBJ2-4,CASSLELDQNIQYF
TRBV6-5,13,-,TRBJ1-5,CASSSRSNQPQHF
TRBV20-1,16,-,TRBJ1-4,CSARDWRRVNNEKLFF
TRBV29-1,14,-,TRBJ2-3,CSVEERGTQDTQYF
TRBV20-1,14,TRBD2,-,CSAKLGLAGETQYF
TRBV12-3/TRBV12-4,12,-,TRBJ2-3,CASSLGKDTQYF
TRBV10-3,12,-,TRBJ2-7,CAISDDSYEQYF
TRBV6-6,16,-,-,CASSYSSGGQTYEQYF
TRBV3-1,16,-,TRBJ2-6,CASSQDTYSGANVLTF
TRBV19,15,TRBD1,TRBJ2-7,CASSIHRDSSYEQYF
TRBV5-1,16,-,TRBJ2-1,CASSLETGRRYNEQFF
TRBV9,15,TRBD1,TRBJ2-5,CASSVGQGVRETQYF
TRBV6-1,15,TRBD1,TRBJ2-1,CASSTRQGTYNEQFF
TRBV10-3,15,-,TRBJ1-1,CAISPRLERNTEAFF
TRBV5-5,17,-,TRBJ2-4,CASSLVAGIEAKNIQYF
TRBV10-3,16,TRBD2,TRBJ2-7,CAISASPGLAVYEQYF
TRBV12-3/TRBV12-4,16,TRBD1,TRBJ2-3,CASSRDSRGSTDTQYF
TRBV29-1,11,-,-,CSVEWGAEQYF
TRBV7-9,17,-,TRBJ2-4,CASSSPNRDGAKNIQYF
TRBV12-3/TRBV12-4,12,-,TRBJ1-2,CASTLYSGGYTF
TRBV10-3,11,-,TRBJ1-2,CAISAGDGYTF
TRBV6-5,15,-,TRBJ1-5,CASRPEVFSNQPQHF
TRBV29-1,13,TRBD2,TRBJ2-1,CSGQREFDNEQFF
TRBV6-5,13,TRBD1,TRBJ1-1,CASSYRDRGRAFF
TRBV5-1,15,TRBD2,TRBJ2-1,CASSWNGGSYNEQFF
TRBV25-1,16,TRBD1,TRBJ1-2,CASSPATGLDDYGYTF
TRBV5-1,16,-,TRBJ2-1,CASSLVRQSSYNEQFF